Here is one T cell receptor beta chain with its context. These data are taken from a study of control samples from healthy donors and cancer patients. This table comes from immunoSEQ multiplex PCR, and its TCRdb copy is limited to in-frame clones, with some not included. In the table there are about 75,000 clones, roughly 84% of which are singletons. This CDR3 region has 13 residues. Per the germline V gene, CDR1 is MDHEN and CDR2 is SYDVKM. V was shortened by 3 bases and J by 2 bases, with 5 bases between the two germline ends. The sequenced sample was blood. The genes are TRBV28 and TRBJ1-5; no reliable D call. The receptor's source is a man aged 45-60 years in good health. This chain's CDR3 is CASSLPGNQPQHF. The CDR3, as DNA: TGTGCCAGCAGTTTGCCAGGCAATCAGCCCCAGCATTTT.